This TCR beta chain was profiled in a study of post-analysis software for immune sequencing data. For the study at large: Several disease courses (relapsing-remitting, secondary progressive and progressive-relapsing) of multiple sclerosis were included. General observations from the study: When patients were compared with controls, about 5 TRBV segments were more frequent, TRBV5-6, TRBV5-1 and TRBV20-1 among them. F-measure co-clustering was strong for batch-matched samples. Multiple sclerosis patients had significantly lower normalized Chao1 diversity than controls.

Germline values: CDR1 DFQATT, CDR2 SNEGSKA (reference sequence). The CDR3 extends over 15 amino acids. Trimming removed 6 bases from V and 2 bases from J; junction bases left unmatched: 8. This clonotype was observed a handful of times. Its antigen remains unknown. Prepared libraries of TCR beta cDNA carried unique molecular identifiers. TCRdb processed the PCR reads anew with MiXCR; each CDR3 protein has one entry. This repertoire shows 750,000 to 950,000 distinct CDR3 sequences, approximately 50% found once; its top ten account for approximately 4.3%. V usage is TRBV20-1 and J usage is TRBJ2-5; 11 bases are shared with TRBD2. The specimen sequenced was blood. The clonotype comes from a girl aged 10-17 years with multiple sclerosis. CDR3: CSATGTSGPQETQYF. CDR3 bases: TGCAGTGCCACCGGGACTAGCGGTCCACAAGAGACCCAGTACTTC.